These 7 T cell receptor beta chains originate from one sample sequenced in a study of CD8 T cells in ankylosing spondylitis. TCRdb re-called the 5' RACE reads with MiXCR, one entry per CDR3 protein. This table holds around 150,000 distinct CDR3 sequences, about 6.7% found once. Sequenced: blood, either unsorted or a sorted T cell fraction (not recorded which). These receptors were collected from a female donor with ankylosing spondylitis or in good health (not recorded which).

This clonotype was seen a few times. This chain links TRBV7-2 with TRBJ1-2, with 7 bases identical to TRBD1. With V trimmed by 2 bases and J by 0 bases, 6 bases remained unmatched. The germline gives CDR1 SGHTA, CDR2 FQGNSA. There are 16 residues in the CDR3. This CDR3 reads CASSLNPGTANYGYTF. The CDR3 nucleotides read TGTGCCAGCAGCTTAAACCCCGGGACAGCTAACTATGGCTACACCTTC.

The chain joins TRBV4-2 to TRBJ1-4, with D maybe TRBD1 (6 bases). The CDR3 is 15 residues long. Germline CDR1 LGHNA, CDR2 YNFKEQ. V was pared by 4 bases and J by 4 bases, with 13 bases between. The CDR3 loop is CASSPTRGFNEKLFF. CDR3 bases: TGTGCCAGCAGCCCGACCAGGGGCTTTAATGAAAAACTGTTTTTT.

The chain couples TRBV19 to TRBJ1-6, with 8 nucleotides matching TRBD1. Germline V gene data show CDR1 as LNHDA and CDR2 as SQIVND (reference sequence). Trimming at V came to 6 bases and at J to 10 bases, leaving 11 bases not matched to a gene. The CDR3 length is 15 residues. CDR3 DNA: TGTGCCAGTAGAACCGACAGGGGCGGGAAGTCACCCCTCCACTTT. Protein sequence: CASRTDRGGKSPLHF.

This clonotype was picked up many times. The J gene is TRBJ2-7, the V gene TRBV5-1, with TRBD2 identical over 7 bases. Germline loops: CDR1 SGHRS, CDR2 YFSETQ. This CDR3 comprises 15 residues. After removal of 2 bases from V and 2 bases from J, the junction contained 7 bases not matched to a gene. The CDR3 is CASSLSSGGTYEQYF. CDR3 bases: TGCGCCAGCAGCTTATCCTCCGGGGGGACCTACGAGCAGTACTTC.

This clonotype was counted ten times or more. The CDR3 loop reads CASSLGQTNTEAFF. DNA for the CDR3: TGCGCCAGCAGCTTGGGACAGACGAACACTGAAGCTTTCTTT. The rearrangement links TRBV5-1 to TRBJ1-1; tentatively, D is TRBD1 (5 bases). The CDR3 has 14 residues. CDR1 and CDR2 from the germline V gene are SGHRS and YFSETQ. Between the trimmed V and J ends, which lost 0 bases and 1 base, there was a span of 7 bases. Complete variable domain (other parts from reference TRBV5-1 and TRBJ1-1): KAGVTQTPRYLIKTRGQQVTLSCSPISGHRSVSWYQQTPGQGLQFLFEYFSETQRNKGNFPGRFSGRQFSNSRSEMNVSTLELGDSALYLCASSLGQTNTEAFFGQGTRLTVV.

This clonotype was detected ten times or more. The chain couples TRBV6-5 to TRBJ1-5; maybe TRBD1 (5 bases). V dropped 4 bases and J dropped 4 bases, with 14 bases sitting between them. The CDR3 contains 15 residues. CDR1 is MNHEY and CDR2 is SVGAGI in the germline V gene. This CDR3 is CASSSRQGVNQPQHF. The CDR3 region has the DNA TGTGCCAGCAGTTCCCGGCAGGGTGTTAATCAGCCCCAGCATTTT.

This clonotype was recorded at least ten times. V gene TRBV11-3 combines with J gene TRBJ1-1, with D maybe TRBD1 (5 bases). CDR3 length: 13 residues. V gave up 5 bases and J gave up 0 bases, with 7 bases separating them. Germline-derived CDR1 and CDR2 are SGHNT and YENEEA. This CDR3 is CASSTGVNTEAFF. DNA for the CDR3: TGTGCCAGCAGCACAGGAGTGAACACTGAAGCTTTCTTT.